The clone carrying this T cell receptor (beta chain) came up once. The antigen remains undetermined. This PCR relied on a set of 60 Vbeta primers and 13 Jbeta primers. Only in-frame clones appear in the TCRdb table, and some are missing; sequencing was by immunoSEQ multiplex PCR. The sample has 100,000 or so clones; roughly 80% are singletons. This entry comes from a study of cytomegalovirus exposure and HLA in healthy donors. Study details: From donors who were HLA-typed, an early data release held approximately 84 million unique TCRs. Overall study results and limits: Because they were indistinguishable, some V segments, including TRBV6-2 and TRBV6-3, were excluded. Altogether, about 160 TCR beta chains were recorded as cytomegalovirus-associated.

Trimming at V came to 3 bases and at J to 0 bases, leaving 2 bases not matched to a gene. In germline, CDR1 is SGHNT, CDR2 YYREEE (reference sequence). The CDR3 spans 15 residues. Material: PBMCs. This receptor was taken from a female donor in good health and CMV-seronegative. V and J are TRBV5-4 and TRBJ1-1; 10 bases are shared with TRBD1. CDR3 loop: CASSSGTGVNTEAFF. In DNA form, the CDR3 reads TGTGCCAGCAGCTCAGGGACAGGGGTGAACACTGAAGCTTTCTTT.